Listed below are T cell receptor beta chains from one sample, sequenced in a study of T cells in Graves' hyperthyroidism and ophthalmopathy. TCRdb passed the multiplex PCR reads through MiXCR, listing each CDR3 protein once. The table includes hundreds of thousands of distinct CDR3 sequences, 46% detected once. Sequencing input: peripheral blood or thyroid tissue (not recorded which). These TCRs come from a woman between 18 and 29 years old with Graves' hyperthyroidism. Both conserved end residues are part of each CDR3. The D gene is left open where the match is weak. The size entry is marked missing in some rows and otherwise reads once, few, many or a size class.

D | J | size | V | CDR3 | DNA
- | TRBJ2-5 | many | TRBV10-2 | CASLRVAWETQYF | TGCGCCAGCCTTAGAGTGGCATGGGAGACCCAGTACTTC
TRBD2 | TRBJ2-3 | - | TRBV7-2 | CASSLEGRGSWADTQYF | TGTGCCAGCAGCTTAGAGGGGCGGGGGAGTTGGGCAGATACGCAGTATTTT
TRBD1 | TRBJ1-2 | - | TRBV7-2 | CASSLGQGALREGYTF | TGTGCCAGCAGCTTAGGGCAGGGGGCGCTAAGGGAAGGCTACACCTTC
- | TRBJ1-2 | - | TRBV29-1 | CSGGLAGHYTF | TGCAGCGGCGGACTAGCGGGGCACTACACCTTC
TRBD2 | TRBJ2-7 | - | TRBV29-1 | CSVDLLAGASYEQYF | TGCAGCGTTGATCTACTAGCGGGGGCATCCTACGAGCAGTACTTC
- | TRBJ2-2 | many | TRBV15 | CATSQEVANTGELFF | TGTGCCACCAGCCAAGAGGTCGCGAACACCGGGGAGCTGTTTTTT
- | TRBJ1-1 | many | TRBV7-9 | CASSLGAEWAFF | TGTGCCAGCAGCTTAGGGGCAGAGTGGGCTTTCTTT
- | TRBJ1-6 | few | TRBV14 | CASSDRRDLITLHF | TGTGCCAGCAGCGACAGGCGGGATCTAATCACCCTCCACTTT
TRBD1 | TRBJ1-1 | - | TRBV7-2 | CASSQRGTAAFF | TGTGCCAGCAGCCAGAGGGGGACAGCTGCTTTCTTT
- | TRBJ1-2 | many | TRBV10-3 | CAISDGLTRDYGYTF | TGTGCCATCAGCGATGGACTTACGAGGGACTATGGCTACACCTTC
- | TRBJ1-2 | - | TRBV25-1 | CASSFRREGYGYTF | TGTGCCAGCAGTTTTCGCAGGGAGGGCTATGGCTACACCTTC
TRBD1 | TRBJ1-2 | - | TRBV24-1 | CATSARDRGVYGYTF | TGTGCCACCAGTGCCCGGGACAGGGGAGTCTATGGCTACACCTTC
- | TRBJ1-2 | - | TRBV7-9 | CASSQEGSGGYTF | TGCGCCAGCAGCCAAGAGGGTAGCGGGGGCTACACCTTC
- | TRBJ1-2 | few | TRBV9 | CASSVVAGNYGYTF | TGTGCCAGCAGCGTAGTAGCAGGGAACTATGGCTACACCTTC
- | TRBJ1-5 | - | TRBV7-2 | CASSLVGAGNQPQHF | TGTGCCAGCAGCTTAGTGGGGGCAGGCAATCAGCCCCAGCATTTT
TRBD2 | TRBJ2-7 | few | TRBV25-1 | CASRGLAGTYEQYF | TGTGCCAGCCGGGGACTAGCGGGAACCTACGAGCAGTACTTC